This T cell receptor (beta chain) was sequenced in a study of T-cell reconstitution after alpha-beta-depleted transplantation in children. A TCRbeta library incorporating unique molecular identifiers was prepared. TCRdb reprocessed the PCR reads with MiXCR, giving one entry per CDR3 protein. The sample holds 180,000 or so distinct CDR3 sequences, just under 6.5% seen once. The CDR3 loop spans 14 amino acids. V lost 7 bases and J 2 bases, leaving 15 bases between the germline ends. The germline gives CDR1 SQVTM, CDR2 ANQGSEA. Regarding the study as a whole: There were reportedly several hundred expanded graft clones from which alpha-beta T cells came about two months after transplant. In some patients, recipient T cells and intrathymic progenitors surviving conditioning explained high day-60 diversity. By one year post-transplant, T-cell counts and diversity largely arose from T cells that were newly produced.

Many counts were recorded for this clonotype. What it binds is not known. The sequence came from a girl in the first two years of life with combined immunodeficiency, due to receive a stem cell transplant. Sequencing used PBMCs, obtained before TCRalphabeta/CD19-depleted stem cell transplant. This chain connects TRBV29-1 to TRBJ2-1; D is possibly TRBD1 or TRBD2 (6 bases each). CDR3 residues: CSAGERGAYNEQFF. CDR3 DNA: TGCAGCGCTGGGGAGAGGGGGGCCTACAATGAGCAGTTCTTC.